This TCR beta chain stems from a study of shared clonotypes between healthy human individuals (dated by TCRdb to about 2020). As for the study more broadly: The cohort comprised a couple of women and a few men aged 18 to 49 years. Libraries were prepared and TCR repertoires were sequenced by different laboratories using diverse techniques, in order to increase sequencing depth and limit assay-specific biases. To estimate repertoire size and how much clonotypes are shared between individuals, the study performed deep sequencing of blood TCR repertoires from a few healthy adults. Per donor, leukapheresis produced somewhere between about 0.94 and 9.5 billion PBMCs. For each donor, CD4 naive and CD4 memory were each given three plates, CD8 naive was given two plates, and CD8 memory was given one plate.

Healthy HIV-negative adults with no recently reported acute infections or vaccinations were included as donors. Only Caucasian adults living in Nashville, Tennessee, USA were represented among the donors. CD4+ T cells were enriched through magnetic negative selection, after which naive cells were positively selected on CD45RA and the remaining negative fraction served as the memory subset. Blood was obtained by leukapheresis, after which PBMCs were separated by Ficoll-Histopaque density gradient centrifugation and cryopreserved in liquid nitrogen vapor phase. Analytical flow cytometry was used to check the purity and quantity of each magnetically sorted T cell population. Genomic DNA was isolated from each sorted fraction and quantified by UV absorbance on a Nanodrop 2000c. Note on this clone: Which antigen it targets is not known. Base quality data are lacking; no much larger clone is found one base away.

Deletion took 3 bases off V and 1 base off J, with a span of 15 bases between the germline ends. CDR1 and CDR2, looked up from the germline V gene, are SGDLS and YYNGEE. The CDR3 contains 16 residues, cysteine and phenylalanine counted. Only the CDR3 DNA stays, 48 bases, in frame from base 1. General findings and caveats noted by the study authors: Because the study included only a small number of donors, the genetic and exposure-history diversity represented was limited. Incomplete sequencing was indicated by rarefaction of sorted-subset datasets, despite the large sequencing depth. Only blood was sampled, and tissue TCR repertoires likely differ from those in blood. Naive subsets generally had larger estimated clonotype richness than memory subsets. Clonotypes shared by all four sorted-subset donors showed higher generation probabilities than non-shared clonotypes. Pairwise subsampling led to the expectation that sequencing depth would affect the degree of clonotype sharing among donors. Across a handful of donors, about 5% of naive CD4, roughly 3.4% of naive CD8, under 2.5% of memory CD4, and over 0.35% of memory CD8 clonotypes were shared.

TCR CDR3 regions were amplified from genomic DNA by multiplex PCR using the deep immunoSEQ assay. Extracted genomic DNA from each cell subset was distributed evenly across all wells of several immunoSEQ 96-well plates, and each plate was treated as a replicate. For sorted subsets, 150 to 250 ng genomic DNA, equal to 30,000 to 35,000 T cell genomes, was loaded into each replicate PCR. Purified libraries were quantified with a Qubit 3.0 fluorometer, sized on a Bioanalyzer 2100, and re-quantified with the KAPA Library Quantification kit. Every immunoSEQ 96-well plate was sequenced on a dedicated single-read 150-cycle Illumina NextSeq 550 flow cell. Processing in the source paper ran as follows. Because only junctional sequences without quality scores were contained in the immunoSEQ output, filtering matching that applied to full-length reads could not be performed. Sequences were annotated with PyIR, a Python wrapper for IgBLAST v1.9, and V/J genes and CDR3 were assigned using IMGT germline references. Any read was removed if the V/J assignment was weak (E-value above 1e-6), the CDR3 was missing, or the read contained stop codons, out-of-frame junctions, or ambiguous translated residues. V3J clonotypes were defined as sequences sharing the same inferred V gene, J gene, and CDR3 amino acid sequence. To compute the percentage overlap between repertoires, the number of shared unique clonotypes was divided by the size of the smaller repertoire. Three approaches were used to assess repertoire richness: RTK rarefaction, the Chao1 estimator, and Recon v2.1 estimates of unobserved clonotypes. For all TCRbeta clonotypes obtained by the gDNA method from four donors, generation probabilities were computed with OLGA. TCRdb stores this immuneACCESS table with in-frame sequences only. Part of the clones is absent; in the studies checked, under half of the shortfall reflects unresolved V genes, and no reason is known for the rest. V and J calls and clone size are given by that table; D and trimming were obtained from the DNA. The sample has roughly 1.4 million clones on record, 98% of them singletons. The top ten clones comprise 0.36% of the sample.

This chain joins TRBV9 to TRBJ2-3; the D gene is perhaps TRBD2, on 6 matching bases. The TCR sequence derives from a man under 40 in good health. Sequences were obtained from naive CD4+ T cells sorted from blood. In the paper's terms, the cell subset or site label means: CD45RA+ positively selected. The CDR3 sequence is CASSEKGRGGTDTQYF. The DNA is TGTGCCAGCAGCGAGAAGGGGCGGGGTGGCACAGATACGCAGTATTTT.